The sequence of this T cell receptor (beta chain) was determined in a study of cytomegalovirus exposure and HLA in healthy donors. Study-wide points: As a later analysis revealed, the rate of TCR association differed by HLA locus, with DRB1 most and HLA-C fewest.

At collection, donors were nominally healthy, but unrecorded immune exposures were probable. This CDR3 has 16 amino acids. Germline-derived CDR1 and CDR2 are SGHRS and YFSETQ. J was trimmed by 5 bases and V by 6 bases; bases with no gene match: 15. Note on this clone: Its target is unknown.

The PCR employed 60 Vbeta primers together with 13 Jbeta primers. Profiled with immunoSEQ multiplex PCR; TCRdb holds only in-frame clones, not every one. This table holds about 120,000 clones, 77% found once. The chain has TRBV5-1 and TRBJ2-3; 7 nucleotides align to TRBD2. Material: PBMCs. The TCR sequence derives from a man aged 35-49 years in good health and CMV-seropositive. The DNA for the CDR3 is TGCGCCAGCAAAAGGCGGGGGAGTTCCAGAGGAGATACGCAGTATTTT. Protein sequence: CASKRRGSSRGDTQYF. The full variable domain, completed using reference TRBV5-1 and TRBJ2-3, is KAGVTQTPRYLIKTRGQQVTLSCSPISGHRSVSWYQQTPGQGLQFLFEYFSETQRNKGNFPGRFSGRQFSNSRSEMNVSTLELGDSALYLCASKRRGSSRGDTQYFGPGTRLTVL.